This T cell receptor (beta chain) was profiled in a study of early T cells in non-severe SARS-CoV-2 infection (dated by TCRdb to about 2021). Study-level background: Bulk RNA from unsorted whole blood was used for TCR sequencing, so alpha and beta chains could not be paired. Paper-wide results and their limitations: VDJdb matching was skewed toward anti-spike CD8 responses, so virus-specific expansions were likely underestimated and private and CD4 specificities were missed.

By how much of the sample it makes up, this clonotype is medium-sized (0.01 to 0.1%). This clone's antigen is unknown. Within one base of it there is no much larger clone, and no base qualities were kept. Preparation of the library involved 5' RACE. The instrument given in TCRdb is NextSeq 500. In the TCR library protocol, unique molecular identifiers were attached to individual cDNA molecules to correct for PCR bias and sequencing error. Both TCR alpha and beta chains were sequenced, and tight co-correlation was observed between alpha and beta sequence abundances in each sample. The published analysis was carried out like this. Decombinator V4 was used to annotate TCR sequences for V gene, J gene and CDR3. Expanded TCRs were defined as changing significantly between any two time points under a Poisson model with p below 0.0001. TCR abundances were normalised to the total number of TCRs sequenced per sample and were expressed as counts per million. TRAV1-2 paired with TRAJ12, TRAJ20 or TRAJ33 defined MAIT TCRs, while TRAV10 paired with TRAJ18 defined iNKT TCRs. VDJdb, accessed 1 November 2021, was searched for CMV, EBV and SARS-CoV-2 annotated TCRs, with TCRs annotated for multiple antigens excluded. TCRdb passed the public sequencing reads through fastp at Q25 and MiXCR, retaining productive beta sequences. When rows share a CDR3 protein, they turn into one entry using the most common DNA and genes. The V and J calls were not made by the authors but by TCRdb's processing. The table for this sample lists tens of thousands of distinct CDR3 sequences; around 6% of them were counted only once. The ten largest clones represent roughly 4.7% of the sample.

The study was a case-control design nested within a healthcare worker cohort in London, UK, with weekly nasopharyngeal swab PCR tests and blood sampling. Healthcare workers were recruited between 23 and 31 March 2020, during the week of the UK lockdown, and were followed weekly for up to about 15 weeks. The germline V gene (reference sequence) gives CDR1 as SEHNR and CDR2 as FQNEAQ. Trimming takes 4 bases off V and 12 bases off J; junction bases not matched to a gene: 11. Its CDR3 holds 15 amino acids, cysteine through phenylalanine. Just CDR3 DNA is preserved here, 45 bases in frame from base 1. Recombination connected TRBV7-9 to TRBJ2-1; 11 bases in the junction line up with TRBD1. The sample taken for sequencing was whole blood. This receptor was obtained from an adult who was a healthcare worker with PCR-confirmed SARS-CoV-2 infection or an uninfected control (not recorded which). The bases read TGTGCCAGCAGCTCCCGGGACAGGGGGGCATCTGGGCAGTTCTTC. This is translated as CASSSRDRGASGQFF.